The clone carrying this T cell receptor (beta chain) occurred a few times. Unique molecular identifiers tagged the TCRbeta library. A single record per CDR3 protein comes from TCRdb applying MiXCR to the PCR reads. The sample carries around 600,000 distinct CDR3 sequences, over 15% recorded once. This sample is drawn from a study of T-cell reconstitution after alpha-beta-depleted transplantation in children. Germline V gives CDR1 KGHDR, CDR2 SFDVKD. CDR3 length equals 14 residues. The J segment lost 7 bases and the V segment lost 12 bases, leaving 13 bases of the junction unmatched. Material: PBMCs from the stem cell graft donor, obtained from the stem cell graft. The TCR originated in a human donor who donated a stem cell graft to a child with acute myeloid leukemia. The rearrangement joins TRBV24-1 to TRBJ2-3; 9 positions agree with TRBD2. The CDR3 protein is CASGLSGGMYTQYF. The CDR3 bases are TGTGCCTCCGGACTGAGCGGGGGGATGTATACGCAGTATTTT.